Listed below are T cell receptor beta chains from one sample, sequenced in a study of identical twins. In TCRdb, the 5' RACE reads were re-called with MiXCR into one record per CDR3 protein. The sample lists some 250,000 distinct CDR3 sequences, 12% occurring once. These data are also associated with another study on yellow fever vaccine responses in identical twins.

The material sequenced was memory (CD45RO+) T cells sorted from blood. The receptors shown here come from a woman between 18 and 29 years old in good health. CDR3s include the opening cysteine and the closing phenylalanine or tryptophan. D genes are given only for firm matches. Part of the rows lack a size; the others show once, few, many or a class for expanded clones.

clone_size	j_call	v_call	d_call	cdr3_aa	cdr3_nt
few	TRBJ2-2	TRBV20-1	TRBD2	CSGWRGGPGELFF	TGCAGTGGTTGGCGGGGGGGCCCCGGGGAGCTGTTTTTT
few	TRBJ1-6	TRBV11-2	TRBD1	CASSLAPRTGVSPLHF	TGTGCCAGCAGCTTAGCCCCACGGACAGGGGTTTCACCCCTCCACTTT
many	TRBJ2-1	TRBV5-1	TRBD1	CASIPGQGDNEQFF	TGCGCCAGCATCCCGGGACAGGGTGACAATGAGCAGTTCTTC
-	TRBJ2-7	TRBV20-1	TRBD2	CSARDTSGGYEQYF	TGCAGTGCTAGAGATACTAGCGGGGGCTACGAGCAGTACTTC
few	TRBJ2-7	TRBV20-1	-	CSAKDRFEQYF	TGCAGTGCCAAAGATCGATTTGAGCAGTACTTC
few	TRBJ2-7	TRBV24-1	-	CATSDSGRGGYEQYF	TGTGCCACCAGTGATTCGGGCAGGGGAGGGTACGAGCAGTACTTC
few	TRBJ1-4	TRBV20-1	-	CSAKGEKLFF	TGCAGTGCTAAGGGTGAAAAACTGTTTTTT
few	TRBJ2-6	TRBV6-2/TRBV6-3	-	CASSYWGVAGANVLTF	TGTGCCAGCAGTTATTGGGGGGTAGCAGGGGCCAACGTCCTGACTTTC
few	TRBJ1-2	TRBV29-1	-	CSVDVDGYTF	TGCAGCGTAGACGTAGATGGCTACACCTTC
many	TRBJ2-7	TRBV29-1	TRBD1	CSVADLGQTSSYEQYF	TGCAGCGTTGCCGACCTGGGACAGACGAGCTCCTACGAGCAGTACTTC
few	TRBJ1-2	TRBV18	-	CASSPPEGDYGYTF	TGTGCCAGCTCACCACCGGAAGGGGACTATGGCTACACCTTC
-	TRBJ2-3	TRBV20-1	TRBD2	CSARNPTSGDTDTQYF	TGCAGTGCTAGGAATCCGACTAGCGGGGACACAGATACGCAGTATTTT
-	TRBJ2-1	TRBV6-5	TRBD2	CASSYAGLAGGNEQFF	TGTGCCAGCAGTTACGCGGGACTAGCGGGAGGCAATGAGCAGTTCTTC
-	TRBJ2-3	TRBV5-1	TRBD1	CASSLNRQGYTDTQYF	TGCGCCAGCAGCTTAAACCGACAGGGATACACAGATACGCAGTATTTT
-	TRBJ2-5	TRBV29-1	-	CSGFPQGQFGTQYF	TGCAGCGGATTTCCCCAAGGACAGTTTGGGACCCAGTACTTC
many	TRBJ2-3	TRBV5-1	-	CASSLASYSTDTQYF	TGCGCCAGCAGCTTAGCATCTTATAGCACAGATACGCAGTATTTT
-	TRBJ2-1	TRBV4-3	-	CASSQEQGRLFNEQFF	TGCGCCAGCAGCCAAGAACAGGGTCGCCTCTTCAATGAGCAGTTCTTC
many	TRBJ2-7	TRBV3-1	TRBD2	CASNDGGGYEQYF	TGTGCCAGCAACGACGGGGGGGGATACGAGCAGTACTTC
few	TRBJ2-3	TRBV30	TRBD2	CAWRLAGATDTQYF	TGTGCCTGGAGGTTAGCGGGAGCCACAGATACGCAGTATTTT
-	TRBJ2-7	TRBV7-9	-	CASSYRGGDEQYF	TGTGCCAGCAGCTACCGTGGGGGTGACGAGCAGTACTTC
-	TRBJ2-2	TRBV27	-	CASSFRVGELFF	TGTGCCAGCAGTTTTCGGGTCGGGGAGCTGTTTTTT
-	TRBJ2-1	TRBV28	-	CASSSPTTAGRAYNEQFF	TGTGCCAGCAGTTCCCCCACGACCGCAGGCCGAGCCTACAATGAGCAGTTCTTC
-	TRBJ2-7	TRBV7-8	-	CASSLALPLSEQYF	TGTGCCAGCAGCTTAGCGCTCCCCCTAAGCGAGCAGTACTTC
few	TRBJ2-7	TRBV4-1	-	CASSQGVAANYEQYF	TGCGCCAGCAGCCAAGGAGTGGCAGCGAACTACGAGCAGTACTTC
few	TRBJ1-4	TRBV6-1	TRBD1	CASSGQGTTNEKLFF	TGTGCCAGCAGTGGACAGGGTACAACTAATGAAAAACTGTTTTTT
-	TRBJ2-1	TRBV15	-	CATSRGPGSYNEQFF	TGTGCCACCAGCAGGGGTCCGGGCTCCTACAATGAGCAGTTCTTC
-	TRBJ2-1	TRBV12-3/TRBV12-4	TRBD2	CASRRTSGENEQFF	TGTGCCAGCAGACGGACTAGCGGGGAGAATGAGCAGTTCTTC
-	TRBJ2-7	TRBV11-2	TRBD2	CASSPRLAGGRSSYEQYF	TGTGCCAGCAGCCCGCGACTAGCGGGAGGGAGAAGCTCCTACGAGCAGTACTTC
few	TRBJ2-7	TRBV27	-	CASSLSMVKPYEQYF	TGTGCCAGCAGTTTATCTATGGTGAAACCCTACGAGCAGTACTTC
few	TRBJ2-3	TRBV9	TRBD2	CASSVLSGGDTQYF	TGTGCCAGCAGCGTACTGAGCGGGGGAGATACGCAGTATTTT
many	TRBJ2-7	TRBV5-1	-	CASGGTGLYEQYF	TGCGCCAGCGGAGGGACGGGACTCTACGAGCAGTACTTC
-	TRBJ2-7	TRBV7-8	-	CASSLQGGDYEQYF	TGTGCCAGCAGCTTACAGGGAGGAGACTACGAGCAGTACTTC
few	TRBJ2-3	TRBV5-4	-	CASSFGVSSTDTQYF	TGTGCCAGCAGCTTCGGGGTCTCGAGCACAGATACGCAGTATTTT
many	TRBJ2-7	TRBV14	-	CASSQGLASSYEQYF	TGTGCCAGCAGCCAAGGCCTGGCGAGCTCCTACGAGCAGTACTTC
few	TRBJ1-1	TRBV7-6	-	CASSSDWNTEAFF	TGTGCCAGCAGCTCTGACTGGAACACTGAAGCTTTCTTT
-	TRBJ2-1	TRBV7-2	TRBD1	CASSLGRQGRRNEQFF	TGTGCCAGCAGCTTAGGAAGACAGGGAAGAAGGAATGAGCAGTTCTTC
many	TRBJ2-2	TRBV9	TRBD2	CASSVALAGKNTGELFF	TGTGCCAGCAGCGTAGCACTAGCGGGGAAGAACACCGGGGAGCTGTTTTTT
many	TRBJ2-5	TRBV20-1	-	CSARAGGPRETQYF	TGCAGTGCTAGAGCGGGGGGCCCCAGGGAGACCCAGTACTTC
few	TRBJ2-5	TRBV2	-	CASSQTRQQETQYF	TGTGCCAGCAGTCAGACCAGGCAACAAGAGACCCAGTACTTC
few	TRBJ2-3	TRBV11-2	-	CASSSWGGGADTQYF	TGTGCCAGCAGCTCTTGGGGAGGGGGCGCAGATACGCAGTATTTT
many	TRBJ1-1	TRBV5-1	-	CASRTNTEAFF	TGCGCCAGCAGGACAAACACTGAAGCTTTCTTT
-	TRBJ2-7	TRBV12-3/TRBV12-4	-	CASSFSGSLYEQYF	TGTGCCAGCAGTTTTTCCGGGTCCCTCTACGAGCAGTACTTC
-	TRBJ2-2	TRBV19	-	CASNRGTGELFF	TGTGCCAGTAATAGGGGGACCGGGGAGCTGTTTTTT
few	TRBJ2-2	TRBV5-1	TRBD1	CASSLVDRGTGELFF	TGCGCCAGCAGCCTCGTGGACAGGGGAACCGGGGAGCTGTTTTTT
many	TRBJ2-4	TRBV14	-	CASSQAFRGDHIQYF	TGTGCCAGCAGCCAAGCTTTTCGGGGTGACCACATTCAGTACTTC
-	TRBJ2-1	TRBV7-2	TRBD1	CASSRQGVEQFF	TGTGCCAGCAGTCGACAGGGGGTTGAGCAGTTCTTC